Detailed here is one T cell receptor beta chain. Its antigen remains unidentified. Stated time point: pretreatment peripheral blood. The source of the sample is a study of PD-L1 blockade in urothelial cancer. Study-level information: Study patients had been treated with 0 to 3 previous chemotherapy regimens.

Findings of the study overall: Tumor-associated blood clones were expanded more by durable-benefit patients at 3 weeks.

A spike-in of synthetic TCR analog templates was added to each PCR. Sequenced by immunoSEQ multiplex PCR; TCRdb stores in-frame clones only, minus some. Altogether 50,000 or so clones are present, around 80% being singletons, with the ten largest covering more than 3%. The CDR3 consists of 12 residues. Germline V gene data show CDR1 as MNHNS and CDR2 as SASEGT. The ends were cut back, 6 bases at V and 4 bases at J, with 10 bases in the middle. The source of this sequence is a man aged 70-80 years with urothelial cancer. The sequenced sample was PBMCs, obtained around atezolizumab (anti-PD-L1) treatment. The chain combines TRBV6-1 with TRBJ2-7; a weak D match, TRBD2 (5 bases). For the CDR3, the DNA is TGTGCCAGCAGGGCGGGTGGTTACGAGCAGTACTTC. Its translation is CASRAGGYEQYF.